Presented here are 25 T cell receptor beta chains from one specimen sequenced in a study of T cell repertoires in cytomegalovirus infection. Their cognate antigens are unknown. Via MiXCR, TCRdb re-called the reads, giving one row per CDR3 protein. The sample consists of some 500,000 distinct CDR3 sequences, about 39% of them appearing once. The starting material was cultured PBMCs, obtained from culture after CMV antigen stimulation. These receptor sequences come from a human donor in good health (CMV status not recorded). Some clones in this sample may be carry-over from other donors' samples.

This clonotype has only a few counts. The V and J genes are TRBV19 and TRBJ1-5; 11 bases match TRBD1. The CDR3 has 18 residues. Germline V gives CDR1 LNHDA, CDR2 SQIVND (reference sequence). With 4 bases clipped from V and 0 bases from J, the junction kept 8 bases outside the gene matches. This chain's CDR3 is CASSTGTGGDLSNQPQHF. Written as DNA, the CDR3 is TGTGCCAGTAGTACCGGGACAGGGGGAGATCTTAGCAATCAGCCCCAGCATTTT.

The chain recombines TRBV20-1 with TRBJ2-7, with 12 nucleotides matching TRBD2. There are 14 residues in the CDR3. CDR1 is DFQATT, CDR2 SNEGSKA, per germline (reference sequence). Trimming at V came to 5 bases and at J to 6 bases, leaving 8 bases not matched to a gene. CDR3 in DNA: TGCAGTGCTGGCTATACTAGCGGGGGGTTCGAGCAGTACTTC. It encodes CSAGYTSGGFEQYF.

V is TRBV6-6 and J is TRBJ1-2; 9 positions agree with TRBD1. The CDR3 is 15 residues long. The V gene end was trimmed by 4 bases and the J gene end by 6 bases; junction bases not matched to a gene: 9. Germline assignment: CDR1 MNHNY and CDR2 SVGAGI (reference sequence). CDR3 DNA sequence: TGTGCCAGCAGTTCGATTGGGACAGGGCGGGATGGCTACACCTTC. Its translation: CASSSIGTGRDGYTF.

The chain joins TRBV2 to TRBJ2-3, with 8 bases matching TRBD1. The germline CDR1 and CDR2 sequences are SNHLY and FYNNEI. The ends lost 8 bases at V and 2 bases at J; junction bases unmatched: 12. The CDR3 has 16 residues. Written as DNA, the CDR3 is TGTGCCAGCGCTCAGGACCTGGACAGGGACACAGATACGCAGTATTTT. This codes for CASAQDLDRDTDTQYF.

CDR3 protein: CASSIRQGRHSPLHF. DNA for the CDR3: TGTGCCAGCAGTATACGACAGGGGAGGCATTCACCCCTCCACTTT. This chain uses TRBV28 with TRBJ1-6; 8 bases map to TRBD1. Per the germline V gene, CDR1 is MDHEN and CDR2 is SYDVKM. The CDR3 runs 15 residues. V gave up 5 bases and J gave up 8 bases; unmatched junction bases: 8.

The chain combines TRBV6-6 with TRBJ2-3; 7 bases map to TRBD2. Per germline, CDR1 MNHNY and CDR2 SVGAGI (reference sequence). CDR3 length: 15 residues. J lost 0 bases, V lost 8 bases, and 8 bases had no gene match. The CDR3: CASCSRGISTDTQYF. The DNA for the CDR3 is TGTGCCAGCTGCTCGCGGGGGATAAGCACAGATACGCAGTATTTT.

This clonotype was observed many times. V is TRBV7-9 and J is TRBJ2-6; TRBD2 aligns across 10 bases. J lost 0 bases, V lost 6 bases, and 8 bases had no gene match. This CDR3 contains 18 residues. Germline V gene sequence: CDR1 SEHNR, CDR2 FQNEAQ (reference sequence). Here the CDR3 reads CASRFIAGGFSGANVLTF. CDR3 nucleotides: TGTGCCAGCAGGTTCATAGCGGGAGGCTTCTCTGGGGCCAACGTCCTGACTTTC.

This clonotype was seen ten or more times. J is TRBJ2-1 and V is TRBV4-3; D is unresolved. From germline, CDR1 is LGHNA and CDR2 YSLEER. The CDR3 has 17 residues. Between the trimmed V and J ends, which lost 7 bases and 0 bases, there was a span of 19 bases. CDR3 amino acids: CASNRAYAQSSYNEQFF. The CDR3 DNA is TGCGCCAGCAATCGCGCCTACGCCCAGAGCTCCTACAATGAGCAGTTCTTC.

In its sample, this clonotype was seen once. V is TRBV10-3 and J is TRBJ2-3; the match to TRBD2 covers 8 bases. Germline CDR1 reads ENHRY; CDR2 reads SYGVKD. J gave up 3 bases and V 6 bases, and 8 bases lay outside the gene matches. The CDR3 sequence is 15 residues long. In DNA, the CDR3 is TGTGCCATCAGCCCACTAGCGGAGGCGACAGATACGCAGTATTTT. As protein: CAISPLAEATDTQYF.

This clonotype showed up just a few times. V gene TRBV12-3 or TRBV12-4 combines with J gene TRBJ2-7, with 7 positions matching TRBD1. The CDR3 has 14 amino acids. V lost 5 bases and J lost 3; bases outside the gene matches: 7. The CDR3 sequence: CASSHQGDDYEQYF. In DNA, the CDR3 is TGTGCCAGCAGTCATCAGGGGGACGACTACGAGCAGTACTTC.

CDR3 sequence reads: CALSGARGPDTQYF. The DNA for the CDR3 is TGTGCCCTTTCGGGAGCGCGGGGCCCAGATACGCAGTATTTT. The rearrangement joins TRBV5-4 to TRBJ2-3, with a weak D call TRBD2 (6 bases). The CDR3 is made up of 14 amino acids. CDR1 is SGHNT and CDR2 is YYREEE in the germline V gene (reference sequence). V was pared by 10 bases and J by 4 bases, with 19 bases between.

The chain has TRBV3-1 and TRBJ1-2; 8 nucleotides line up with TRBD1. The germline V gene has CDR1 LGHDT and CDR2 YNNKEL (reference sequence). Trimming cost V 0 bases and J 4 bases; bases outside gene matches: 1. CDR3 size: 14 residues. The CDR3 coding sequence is TGTGCCAGCAGCCAAGAGACAGGGGTCTATGGCTACACCTTC. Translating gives CASSQETGVYGYTF. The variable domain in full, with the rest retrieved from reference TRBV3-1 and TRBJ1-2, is DTAVSQTPKYLVTQMGNDKSIKCEQNLGHDTMYWYKQDSKKFLKIMFSYNNKELIINETVPNRFSPKSPDKAHLNLHINSLELGDSAVYFCASSQETGVYGYTFGSGTRLTVV.

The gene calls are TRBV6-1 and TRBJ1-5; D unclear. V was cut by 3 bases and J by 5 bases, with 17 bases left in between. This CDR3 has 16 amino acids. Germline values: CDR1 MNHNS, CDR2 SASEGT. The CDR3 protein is CASSDVGSPLDQPQHF. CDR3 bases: TGTGCCAGCAGTGATGTGGGGTCGCCCCTGGATCAGCCCCAGCATTTT.

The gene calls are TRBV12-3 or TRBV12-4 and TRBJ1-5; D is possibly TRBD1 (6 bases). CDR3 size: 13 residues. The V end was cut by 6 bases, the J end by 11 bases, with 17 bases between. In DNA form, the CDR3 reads TGTGCCAGCAGGCGGGGGGGCTCGACGGCCCAGCATTTT. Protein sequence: CASRRGGSTAQHF.

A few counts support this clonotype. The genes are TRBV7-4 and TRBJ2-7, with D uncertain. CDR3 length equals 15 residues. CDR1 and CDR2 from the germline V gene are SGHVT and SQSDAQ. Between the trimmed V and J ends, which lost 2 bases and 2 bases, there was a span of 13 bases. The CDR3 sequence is CASSLKGKRPYEQYF. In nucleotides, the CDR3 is TGTGCCAGCAGCTTAAAGGGTAAACGTCCCTACGAGCAGTACTTC. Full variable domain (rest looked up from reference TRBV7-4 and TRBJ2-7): GAGVSQSPRYKVAKRGRDVALRCDSISGHVTLYWYRQTLGQGSEVLTYSQSDAQRDKSGRPSGRFSAERPERSVSTLKIQRTEQGDSAVYLCASSLKGKRPYEQYFGPGTRLTVT.

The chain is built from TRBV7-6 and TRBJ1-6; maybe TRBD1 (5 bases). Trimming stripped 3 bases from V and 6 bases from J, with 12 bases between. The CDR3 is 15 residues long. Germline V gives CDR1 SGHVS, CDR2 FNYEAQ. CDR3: CASSFGQGSNSPLHF. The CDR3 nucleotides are TGTGCCAGCAGCTTCGGGCAGGGAAGTAATTCACCCCTCCACTTT.

The CDR3 region has the DNA TGTGCCAGCAGGGATCCTGGGGCAGGGCCCTACAATGAGCAGTTCTTC. Its translation: CASRDPGAGPYNEQFF. The genes are TRBV6-8 and TRBJ2-1; a possible D gene is TRBD1 (5 bases). The CDR3 extends over 16 amino acids. V was pared by 6 bases and J by 2 bases, with 17 bases between. Germline V CDR1 and CDR2: MNHGY, SAAAGT.

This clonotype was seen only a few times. The CDR3 reads CASSFQGHEETQYF. The CDR3 DNA reads TGTGCCAGCAGTTTTCAGGGACACGAAGAGACCCAGTACTTC. V usage is TRBV6-2 or TRBV6-3 and J usage is TRBJ2-5, with D tentatively TRBD1 (6 bases). The CDR3 runs to 14 residues. Germline V gene sequence: CDR1 MNHEY, CDR2 SVGEGT. V was trimmed by 4 bases and J by 3 bases, leaving 12 bases between them.

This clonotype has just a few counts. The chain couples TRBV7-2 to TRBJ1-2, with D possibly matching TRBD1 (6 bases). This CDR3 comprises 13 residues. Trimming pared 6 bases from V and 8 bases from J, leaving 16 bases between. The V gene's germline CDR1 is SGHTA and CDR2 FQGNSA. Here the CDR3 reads CASSTRGGGGYTF. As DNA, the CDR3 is TGTGCCAGCAGTACCCGCGGGGGCGGAGGCTACACCTTC.

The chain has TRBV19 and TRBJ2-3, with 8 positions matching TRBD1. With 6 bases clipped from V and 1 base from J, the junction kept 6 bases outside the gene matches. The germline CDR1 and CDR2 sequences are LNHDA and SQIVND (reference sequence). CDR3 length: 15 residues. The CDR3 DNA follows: TGTGCCAGTAGGGATCCGGGACAGGGCACAGATACGCAGTATTTT. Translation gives CASRDPGQGTDTQYF.

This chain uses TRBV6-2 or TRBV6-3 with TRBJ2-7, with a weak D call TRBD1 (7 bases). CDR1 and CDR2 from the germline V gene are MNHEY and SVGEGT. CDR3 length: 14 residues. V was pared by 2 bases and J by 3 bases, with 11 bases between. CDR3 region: CASSYGQGGYEQYF. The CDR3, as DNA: TGTGCCAGCAGTTACGGGCAGGGGGGCTACGAGCAGTACTTC.

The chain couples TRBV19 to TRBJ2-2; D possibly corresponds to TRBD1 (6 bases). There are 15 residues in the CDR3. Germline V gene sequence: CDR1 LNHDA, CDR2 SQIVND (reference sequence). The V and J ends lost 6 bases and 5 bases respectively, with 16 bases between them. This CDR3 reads CASSPRGRRTGELFF. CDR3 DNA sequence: TGTGCCAGTAGCCCGAGGGGGAGAAGGACCGGGGAGCTGTTTTTT.

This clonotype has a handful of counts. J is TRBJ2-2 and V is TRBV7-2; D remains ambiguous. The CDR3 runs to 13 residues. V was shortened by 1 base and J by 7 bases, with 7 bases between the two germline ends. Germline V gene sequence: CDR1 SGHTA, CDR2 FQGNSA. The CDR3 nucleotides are TGTGCCAGCAGCTTAGGGGATTACGGGGAGCTGTTTTTT. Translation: CASSLGDYGELFF.

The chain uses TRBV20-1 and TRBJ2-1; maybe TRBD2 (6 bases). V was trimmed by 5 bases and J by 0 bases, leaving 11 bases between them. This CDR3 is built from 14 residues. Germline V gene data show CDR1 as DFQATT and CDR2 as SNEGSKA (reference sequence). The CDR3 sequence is CSALSGHSYNEQFF. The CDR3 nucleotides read TGCAGTGCTCTTAGCGGCCACTCCTACAATGAGCAGTTCTTC.

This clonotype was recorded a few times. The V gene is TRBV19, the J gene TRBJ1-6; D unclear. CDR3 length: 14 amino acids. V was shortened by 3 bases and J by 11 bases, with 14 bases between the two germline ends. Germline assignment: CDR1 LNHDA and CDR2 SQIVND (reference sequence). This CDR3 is CASSILSAGPPLHF. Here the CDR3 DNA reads TGTGCCAGTAGTATTTTGTCCGCCGGACCACCCCTCCACTTT.